This T cell receptor beta chain was documented in a study of blood T cell repertoires in COVID-19. Looking at the study overall: Both acute and convalescent COVID-19 samples were obtained from the United States, Italy and Spain.

This clone was seen a handful of times. V lost 0 bases and J 3 bases, leaving 10 bases between the germline ends. The CDR3 totals 15 residues. Germline values: CDR1 SGHRS, CDR2 YFSETQ. The assay was immunoSEQ multiplex PCR, and TCRdb's table has in-frame clones only and misses some. The data show roughly 140,000 clones, with under 85% seen just once and approximately 9% held by the top ten. The J gene is TRBJ1-5, the V gene TRBV5-1; tentative D call: TRBD1 (6 bases). What was sequenced was peripheral blood. The receptor's source is a woman aged 80 or over in a cohort sampled during active or convalescent COVID-19. The CDR3 DNA reads as TGCGCCAGCAGCTTGGTACAGGGCCCCAATCAGCCCCAGCATTTT. This sequence encodes CASSLVQGPNQPQHF.